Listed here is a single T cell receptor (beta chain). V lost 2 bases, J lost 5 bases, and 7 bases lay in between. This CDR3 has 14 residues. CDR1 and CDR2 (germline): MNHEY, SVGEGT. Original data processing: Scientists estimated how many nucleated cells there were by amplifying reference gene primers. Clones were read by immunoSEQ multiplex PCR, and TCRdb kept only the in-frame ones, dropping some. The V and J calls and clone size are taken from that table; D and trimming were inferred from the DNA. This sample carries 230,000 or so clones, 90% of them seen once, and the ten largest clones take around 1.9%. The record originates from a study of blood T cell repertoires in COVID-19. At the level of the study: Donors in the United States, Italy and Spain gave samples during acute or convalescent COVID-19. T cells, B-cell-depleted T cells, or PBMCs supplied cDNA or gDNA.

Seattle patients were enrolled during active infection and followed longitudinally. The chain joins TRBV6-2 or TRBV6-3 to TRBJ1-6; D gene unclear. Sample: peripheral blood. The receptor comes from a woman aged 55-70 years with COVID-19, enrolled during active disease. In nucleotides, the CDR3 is TGTGCCAGCAGTTACCAGATCGATAATTCACCCCTCCACTTT. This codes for CASSYQIDNSPLHF.